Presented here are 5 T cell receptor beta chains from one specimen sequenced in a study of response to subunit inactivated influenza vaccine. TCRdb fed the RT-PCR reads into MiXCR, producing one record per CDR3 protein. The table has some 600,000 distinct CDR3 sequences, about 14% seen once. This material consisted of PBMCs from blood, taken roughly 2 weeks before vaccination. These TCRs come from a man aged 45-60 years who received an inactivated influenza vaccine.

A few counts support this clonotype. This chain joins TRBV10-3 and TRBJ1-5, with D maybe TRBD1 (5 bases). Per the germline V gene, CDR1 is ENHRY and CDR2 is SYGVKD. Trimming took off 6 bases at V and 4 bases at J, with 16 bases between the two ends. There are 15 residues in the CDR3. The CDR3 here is CAIRDSDGANQPQHF. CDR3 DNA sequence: TGTGCCATCAGAGACAGCGACGGGGCTAATCAGCCCCAGCATTTT.

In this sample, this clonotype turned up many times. The CDR3 coding sequence is TGTGCCAGCAGCGTAAGAGACGTTTGGGGCAGGGGGGCCGAGCAGTACTTC. Translated, it gives CASSVRDVWGRGAEQYF. The chain has TRBV9 and TRBJ2-7, with D perhaps matching TRBD1 (7 bases). From germline, CDR1 is SGDLS and CDR2 YYNGEE. CDR3 length equals 17 residues. The ends were cut back, 1 base at V and 6 bases at J, with 23 bases in the middle.

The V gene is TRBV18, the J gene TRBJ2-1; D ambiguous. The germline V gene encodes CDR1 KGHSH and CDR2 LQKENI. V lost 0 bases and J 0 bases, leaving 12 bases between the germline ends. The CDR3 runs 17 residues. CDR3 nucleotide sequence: TGTGCCAGCTCACCACCGAGGAGTCAGAGCTCCTACAATGAGCAGTTCTTC. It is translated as CASSPPRSQSSYNEQFF.

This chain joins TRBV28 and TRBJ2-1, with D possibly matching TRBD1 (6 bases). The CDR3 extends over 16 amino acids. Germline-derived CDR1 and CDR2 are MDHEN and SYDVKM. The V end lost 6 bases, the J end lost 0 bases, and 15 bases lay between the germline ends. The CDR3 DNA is TGTGCCAGCAGGCAGGGGCCCTCGTACTCCTACAATGAGCAGTTCTTC. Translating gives CASRQGPSYSYNEQFF.

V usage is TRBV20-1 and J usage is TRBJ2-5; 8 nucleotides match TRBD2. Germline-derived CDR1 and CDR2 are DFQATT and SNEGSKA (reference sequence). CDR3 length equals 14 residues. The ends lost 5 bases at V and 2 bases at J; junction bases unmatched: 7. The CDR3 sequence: CSASGGPVQETQYF. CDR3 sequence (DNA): TGCAGTGCTTCGGGAGGGCCAGTGCAAGAGACCCAGTACTTC.